The source of this TCR beta chain is a study of cytomegalovirus exposure and HLA in healthy donors. This clone turned up a few times. CDR3 length: 16 residues. The V and J ends lost 0 bases and 6 bases, in that order; junction bases with no gene match: 5. Germline loops: CDR1 LGHNT, CDR2 FRNRAP. Researchers ran the PCR with 60 Vbeta and 13 Jbeta primers. Sequenced by immunoSEQ multiplex PCR; TCRdb stores in-frame clones only, minus some. The data contain tens of thousands of clones, around 80% of them singletons. This chain links TRBV12-5 with TRBJ2-1; TRBD2 matches 10 bases. The source material was PBMCs. The TCR sequence derives from a man aged 35 to 55 in good health and CMV-seronegative. For the CDR3, the DNA is TGTGCTAGTGGTTTGGTATCGGGACTAGCGTTCAATGAGCAGTTCTTC. It codes for CASGLVSGLAFNEQFF. The complete variable domain, with remaining parts taken from reference TRBV12-5 and TRBJ2-1, reads DARVTQTPRHKVTEMGQEVTMRCQPILGHNTVFWYRQTMMQGLELLAYFRNRAPLDDSGMPKDRFSAEMPDATLATLKIQPSEPRDSAVYFCASGLVSGLAFNEQFFGPGTRLTVL.